Listed below are T cell receptor beta chains from one sample, sequenced in a study of T cells in Graves' hyperthyroidism and ophthalmopathy. TCRdb re-called the multiplex PCR reads through MiXCR, storing one row per CDR3 protein. In the table there are 350,000 to 400,000 distinct CDR3 sequences, under 15% of which are singletons. What was sequenced was blood. These receptors came from a woman younger than 45 with Graves' hyperthyroidism. The CDR3 runs from the conserved cysteine through the conserved F or W.

j_call,v_call,cdr3_length,cdr3_aa
TRBJ2-6,TRBV6-2/TRBV6-3,21,CASSYSGVSSGGFSGANVLTF
TRBJ1-1,TRBV28,14,CASSSTQPGTEAFF
TRBJ2-5,TRBV5-1,16,CASSLGKGGPAKTQYF
TRBJ1-6,TRBV6-1,13,CASSGIDGLTLHF
TRBJ1-3,TRBV30,16,CAWSVRLVSSGNTIYF
TRBJ1-5,TRBV24-1,14,CATAHEGGNQPQHF
TRBJ1-3,TRBV3-1,13,CASSQAIGGTIYF
TRBJ2-4,TRBV4-2,18,CASSQDHSAAGAKNIQYF
TRBJ2-1,TRBV5-1,17,CASSLGGLAAAQNEQFF
TRBJ2-3,TRBV11-2,13,CASSLDHGDTQYF
TRBJ2-7,TRBV3-1,14,CASSLGLDGYEQYF
TRBJ2-7,TRBV12-3/TRBV12-4,16,CASSQDGGRTHYEQYF
TRBJ2-1,TRBV6-1,14,CASSVGPSGSEQFF
TRBJ2-7,TRBV28,17,CASSLAPSNREWVEQYF
TRBJ2-1,TRBV14,14,CASSQVGSYNEQFF
TRBJ2-7,TRBV11-2,12,CASSLEAYEQYF
TRBJ2-5,TRBV28,16,CASSSTGTGSGETQYF
TRBJ2-1,TRBV27,16,CASSLNPGLAGFWQFF
TRBJ1-4,TRBV7-9,15,CASSSRGQANEKLFF
TRBJ2-3,TRBV20-1,17,CSARVLTGHSSTDTQYF
TRBJ1-5,TRBV30,14,CAWSAAGVNQPQHF
TRBJ2-7,TRBV11-2,14,CASSLRASSYEQYF
TRBJ2-3,TRBV6-1,13,CASLAGPPDTQYF
TRBJ2-1,TRBV20-1,14,CSARIAGGRNEQFF
TRBJ2-7,TRBV11-2,16,CASSPRGVAGDYEQYF
TRBJ2-1,TRBV29-1,13,CSVLTDSYNEQFF
TRBJ2-7,TRBV5-1,14,CASSLSTGGAEQYF
TRBJ1-1,TRBV11-2,15,CASRGTWGMNTEAFF
TRBJ2-7,TRBV15,14,CATSRTPRGVEQYF
TRBJ2-1,TRBV6-1,12,CASSVTGTGQFF
TRBJ2-3,TRBV5-1,14,CASSLEGLADTQYF
TRBJ2-7,TRBV2,14,CASSGLLHSYEQYF
TRBJ1-2,TRBV20-1,13,CSAPGQGAAGYTF
TRBJ2-3,TRBV7-2,16,CASSFTGTAGTDTQYF
TRBJ2-3,TRBV9,13,CASSVAGADTQYF
TRBJ2-2,TRBV6-1,15,CASSKHLARTGELFF
TRBJ2-7,TRBV30,13,CAWGRDTPYEQYF
TRBJ2-1,TRBV12-3/TRBV12-4,15,CASSTRGSSYNEQFF
TRBJ2-7,TRBV7-8,15,CASSLAPSAGYEQYF
TRBJ1-2,TRBV20-1,15,CSASHPGQGDYGYTF
TRBJ2-2,TRBV20-1,13,CSARGGRTGELFF